This T cell receptor beta chain is from a study of OX40 agonist ivuxolimab in advanced cancers. The wider study: While on treatment, patients had intravenous ivuxolimab at 0.01 to 10 mg/kg every 2 weeks. Cancers in dose escalation were hepatocellular, melanoma, renal cell and head and neck.

The sampling schedule covered blood at baseline, cycle 4 day 1, and cycle 7 day 1. Libraries were prepared by immunoSEQ multiplex PCR; TCRdb keeps only in-frame clonotypes and omits some of them. The data hold tens of thousands of clones, with 84% observed a single time. The germline V gene has CDR1 SGHRS and CDR2 YFSETQ. V was shortened by 4 bases and J by 4 bases, with 12 bases between the two germline ends. The CDR3 is made up of 14 amino acids. Specimen: CD4+ or CD8+ T cells sorted from blood, collected in a trial of the OX40 agonist ivuxolimab. This TCR derives from an adult with an advanced solid tumor such as melanoma, head and neck, liver or kidney cancer. The chain carries TRBV5-1 and TRBJ1-3; a weak D match, TRBD1 (5 bases). CDR3 region: CASSPDSEGNTIYF. For the CDR3, the DNA is TGCGCCAGCAGCCCTGACAGTGAGGGAAACACCATATATTTT.